The present T cell receptor beta chain was sequenced within a study of CD8+CD57+ T cells in acquired aplastic anemia. On the study more broadly: Sorted CD4+ and CD8+ cells gave an average of approximately 3 ug of DNA.

Study outcomes and limitations: Found in both controls and patients were 25 to 35 CD8+ CDR3 sequences.

TCR beta VDJ and CDR3 profiling used genomic DNA as template. TCRdb ran MiXCR on the reads and lists one entry per CDR3 protein. The table records around 150,000 distinct CDR3 sequences, about 48% of them present only once. All sequencing subjects had displayed CD8+CD57+ cell expansion on flow cytometry. Each of the patients presented with severe acquired aplastic anemia. No patient had been given any therapy when blood was sampled. Concerning this clonotype itself: Antigen unknown.

The CDR3 covers 14 residues. From germline, CDR1 is SGHTA and CDR2 FQGNSA. V dropped 7 bases and J dropped 10; count of bases not matched to a gene: 9. This sequence was found in a human donor with aplastic anemia. The source material was sorted CD4+, CD8+, or CD8+CD57+ T cells (not recorded which) from PBMCs. V usage is TRBV7-2 and J usage is TRBJ1-6; 8 nucleotides match TRBD1. CDR3 bases: TGTGCCAGCACCCAAAGCAGGGGGCTGTCACCCCTCCACTTT. This translates into CASTQSRGLSPLHF. Complete variable domain (other parts from reference TRBV7-2 and TRBJ1-6): GAGVSQSPSNKVTEKGKDVELRCDPISGHTALYWYRQSLGQGLEFLIYFQGNSAPDKSGLPSDRFSAERTGGSVSTLTIQRTQQEDSAVYLCASTQSRGLSPLHFGNGTRLTVT.